This T cell receptor beta chain was documented in a study of post-analysis software for immune sequencing data. Study findings and constraints: Compared with controls, patients had more of about 5 TRBV segments, including TRBV5-6, TRBV5-1 and TRBV20-1. Controls showed significantly higher normalized Chao1 diversity than did multiple sclerosis patients. Those samples that were prepared in the same batch co-clustered strongly by F measure.

Tagging with unique molecular identifiers was a feature of the TCR beta cDNA libraries. From the PCR reads, TCRdb called clonotypes with MiXCR, one entry per CDR3 protein. Among roughly 540,000 distinct CDR3 sequences listed, 34% were seen once. For this clonotype: Its antigen remains unknown. Germline is not matched at one junction end, which may reflect a read error.

This CDR3 has 14 residues. This clonotype was sampled from a girl aged 2-17 years with multiple sclerosis. Input material: blood. The chain couples TRBV12-3 or TRBV12-4 to TRBJ1-2, with TRBD1 matching over 8 bases. CDR3 sequence reads: CTSSPTGGVYGYTF. CDR3 nucleotide sequence: TGTACCAGCAGTCCTACAGGGGGTGTCTATGGCTACACCTTC.